This TCR beta chain is drawn from a study of T cell responses to AZD1222 COVID-19 vaccine. Study-level points and caveats: White British ancestry dominated among donors, who included more females, and clonal diversity was possibly underestimated. Vaccine-related CD4 TCRs covered spike, predominating at 160-218 and 743-854. Per reports, nearly half of all spike-specific TCRs target regions that are unmutated in variants.

Sequencing used immunoSEQ multiplex PCR; TCRdb keeps in-frame clones, though not all of them. The profile shows about 120,000 clones, about 82% of them singletons. Notes on this clone: The antigen is unknown.

Second doses that came at about 4 or about 12 weeks were put together. The sequencing used peripheral blood, collected 28 days after the second AZD1222 dose. The origin of this receptor is an adult who received the AZD1222 COVID-19 vaccine.

CDR3 DNA sequence: TGCGCCAGCAGCCGGGGTTTAGCGGGGAACCAAGAGACCCAGTACTTC. It yields the protein CASSRGLAGNQETQYF. The V and J genes are TRBV4-3 and TRBJ2-5, with TRBD2 matching 8 bases. After removal of 4 bases from V and 0 bases from J, the junction contained 7 bases not matched to a gene. CDR1 and CDR2 (germline): LGHNA, YSLEER. This CDR3 has 16 amino acids.